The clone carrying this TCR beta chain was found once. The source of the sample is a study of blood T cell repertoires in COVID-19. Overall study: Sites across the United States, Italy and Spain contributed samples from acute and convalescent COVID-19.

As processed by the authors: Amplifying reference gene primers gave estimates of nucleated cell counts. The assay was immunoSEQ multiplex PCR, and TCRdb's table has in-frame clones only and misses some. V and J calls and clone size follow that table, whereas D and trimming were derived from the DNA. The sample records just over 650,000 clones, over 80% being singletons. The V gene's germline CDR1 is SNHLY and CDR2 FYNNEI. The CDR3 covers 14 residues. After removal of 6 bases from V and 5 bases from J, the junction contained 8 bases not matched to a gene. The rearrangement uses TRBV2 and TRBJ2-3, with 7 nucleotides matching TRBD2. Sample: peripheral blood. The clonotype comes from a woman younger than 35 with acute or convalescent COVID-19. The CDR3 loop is CASSGRTKGDTQYF. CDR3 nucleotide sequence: TGTGCCAGCAGCGGGAGGACAAAGGGAGATACGCAGTATTTT.